These T cell receptor beta chains were read from a single sample in a study of tumor-infiltrating lymphocytes in localized non-small cell lung cancer. Profiling relied on immunoSEQ multiplex PCR, and the TCRdb table lists in-frame clones only, not all of them. Here the sample spans 10,000 to 15,000 clones, 80% to 90% being singletons. Sequencing was carried out using uninvolved lung tissue not adjacent to the tumor. These receptor sequences come from a human donor with non-small cell lung cancer. CDR3s include the opening cysteine and the closing phenylalanine or tryptophan.

v_call,j_call,cdr3_aa
TRBV18,TRBJ1-2,CASSRTNRDGYTF
TRBV6-5,TRBJ1-5,CASSKTGVSNQPQHF
TRBV5-1,TRBJ1-2,CASSLEGGGYTF
TRBV7-3,TRBJ2-5,CASSSTGTSGETQYF
TRBV4-2,TRBJ1-2,CASSQDRQDYGYTF
TRBV5-1,TRBJ2-7,CASSPDASSYEQYF
TRBV2,TRBJ2-3,CASHGLAGGPGTDTQYF
TRBV30,TRBJ1-1,CARGLGTEAFF
TRBV5-8,TRBJ1-6,CASSSGTSTLSSYNSPLHF
TRBV10-2,TRBJ1-1,CASSLGTNTEAFF
TRBV7-9,TRBJ2-5,CASSLGWQETQYF
TRBV1,TRBJ2-3,CTSSPRDTQYF
TRBV5-5,TRBJ2-7,CASSLGPGAPYEQYF
TRBV7-9,TRBJ2-3,CASSALAGASDTQYF
TRBV29-1,TRBJ1-2,CSAMGQGGGYTF
TRBV11-2,TRBJ1-3,CASSATRRDSGNTIYF
TRBV5-1,TRBJ1-2,CASSPRDRSSYGYTF
TRBV7-2,TRBJ2-3,CASSPRQGASTDTQYF
TRBV4-2,TRBJ2-7,CASSQEQGSSYEQYF
TRBV18,TRBJ2-7,CASSRATGGEEQYF
TRBV5-4,TRBJ2-3,CASSLYAGTDTQYF
TRBV2,TRBJ2-1,CASSVEVGTGDNEQFF
TRBV11-3,TRBJ2-3,CASSQTGHTQYF
TRBV5-6,TRBJ1-1,CASSLVDRVETEAFF
TRBV30,TRBJ2-7,CAWSVGLGYEQYF
TRBV7-9,TRBJ2-5,CASSLDFPETQYF
TRBV6-1,TRBJ2-2,CAGKDRVWESGELFF
TRBV19,TRBJ1-1,CASSMGTESNTEAFF
TRBV6-5,TRBJ1-1,CASSYSAQMNTEAFF
TRBV7-9,TRBJ1-2,CASGRQENYGYTF
TRBV10-3,TRBJ1-2,CAISEPPGDSGYTF
TRBV5-4,TRBJ2-6,CASSRGQAILSGANVLTF
TRBV11-2,TRBJ1-1,CASSLGQGVGRTEAFF
TRBV5-1,TRBJ2-7,CASCRDSASYEQYF
TRBV5-6,TRBJ2-7,CASSPVEGGEQYF
TRBV5-4,TRBJ1-1,CASSSTYRGNTEAFF
TRBV2,TRBJ2-2,CASKLGQPTGELFF
TRBV7-9,TRBJ2-7,CASSSSGTYEQYF